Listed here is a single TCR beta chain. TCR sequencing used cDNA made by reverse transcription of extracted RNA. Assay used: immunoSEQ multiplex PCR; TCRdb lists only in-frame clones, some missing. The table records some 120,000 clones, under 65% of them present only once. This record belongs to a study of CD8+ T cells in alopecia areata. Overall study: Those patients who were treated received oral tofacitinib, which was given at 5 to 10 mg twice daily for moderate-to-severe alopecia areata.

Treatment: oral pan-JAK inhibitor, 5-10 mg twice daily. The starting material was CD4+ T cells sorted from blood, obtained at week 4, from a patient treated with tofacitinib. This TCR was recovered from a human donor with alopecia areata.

In DNA form, the CDR3 reads TGTGCCAGCAGCCAAGGGAAGGGGTCGGATACGCAGTATTTT. Translated: CASSQGKGSDTQYF. The chain has TRBV4-2 and TRBJ2-3, with D tentatively TRBD1 (5 bases). Trimming removed 1 base at V and 6 bases at J, with 11 bases between. Germline lookup yields CDR1 LGHNA and CDR2 YNFKEQ. This CDR3 comprises 14 residues.